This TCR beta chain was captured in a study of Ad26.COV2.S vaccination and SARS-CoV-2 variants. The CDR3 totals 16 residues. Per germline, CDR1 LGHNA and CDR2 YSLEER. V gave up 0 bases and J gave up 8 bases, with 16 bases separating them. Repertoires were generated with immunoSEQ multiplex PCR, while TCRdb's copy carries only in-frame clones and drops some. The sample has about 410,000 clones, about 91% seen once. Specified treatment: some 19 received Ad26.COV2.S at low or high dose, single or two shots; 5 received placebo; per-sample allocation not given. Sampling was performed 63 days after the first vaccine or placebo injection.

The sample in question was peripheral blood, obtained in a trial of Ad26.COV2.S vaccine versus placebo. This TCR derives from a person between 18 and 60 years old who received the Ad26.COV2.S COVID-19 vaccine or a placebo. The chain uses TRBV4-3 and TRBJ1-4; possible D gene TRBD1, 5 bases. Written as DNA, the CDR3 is TGCGCCAGCAGCCAAGAGGGGACCCGTAAAAGGGAAAAACTGTTTTTT. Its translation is CASSQEGTRKREKLFF.